The T cell receptor beta chain described here comes from a study of T cells in localized non-small cell lung cancer. J lost 3 bases, V lost 4 bases, and 6 bases had no gene match. The CDR3 contains 15 residues. The germline V gene encodes CDR1 MDHEN and CDR2 SYDVKM. The assay was immunoSEQ multiplex PCR, and TCRdb's table has in-frame clones only and misses some. The table has fewer than 700 clones, 25% seen once. The source of this sequence is a male donor at least 60 years old with stage III lung adenocarcinoma. The chain links TRBV28 to TRBJ1-1; 9 bases align to TRBD1. This specimen was normal lung tissue next to the tumor, taken before any cancer treatment. As DNA, the CDR3 is TGTGCCAGCAGTTACCCACAGGGGGCCGACACTGAAGCTTTCTTT. The encoded protein is CASSYPQGADTEAFF.